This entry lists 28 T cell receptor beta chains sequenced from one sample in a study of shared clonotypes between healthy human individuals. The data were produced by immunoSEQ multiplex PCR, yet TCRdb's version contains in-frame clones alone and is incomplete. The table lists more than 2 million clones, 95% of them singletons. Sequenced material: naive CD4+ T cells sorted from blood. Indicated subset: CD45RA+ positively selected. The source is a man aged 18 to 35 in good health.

The CDR3 sequence: CSVTGTGELFF. In nucleotides, the CDR3 is TGCAGCGTGACAGGGACCGGGGAGCTGTTTTTT. V usage is TRBV29-1 and J usage is TRBJ2-2; 7 positions agree with TRBD1. Per germline, CDR1 SQVTM and CDR2 ANQGSEA. This CDR3 has 11 amino acids. Trimming took 6 bases from V and 5 from J; bases not matched to a gene: 0.

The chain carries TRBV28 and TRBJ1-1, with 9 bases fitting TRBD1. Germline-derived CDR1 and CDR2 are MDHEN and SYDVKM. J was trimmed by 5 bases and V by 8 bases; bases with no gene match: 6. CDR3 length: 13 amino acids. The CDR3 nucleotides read TGTGCCAGCGGCGGGACAGGGCCGACTGAAGCTTTCTTT. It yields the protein CASGGTGPTEAFF.

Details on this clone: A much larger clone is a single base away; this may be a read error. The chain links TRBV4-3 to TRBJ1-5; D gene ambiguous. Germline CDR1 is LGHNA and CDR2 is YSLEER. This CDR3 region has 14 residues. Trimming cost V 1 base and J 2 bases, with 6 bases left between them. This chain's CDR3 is CASSQGMGNQPQHF. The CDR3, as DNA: TGCGCCAGCAGCCAAGGGATGGGCAATCAGCCCCAGCATTTT.

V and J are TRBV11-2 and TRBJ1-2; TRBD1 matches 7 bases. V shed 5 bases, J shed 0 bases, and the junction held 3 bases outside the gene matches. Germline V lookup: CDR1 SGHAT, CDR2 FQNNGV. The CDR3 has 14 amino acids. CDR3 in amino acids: CASSTDRTNYGYTF. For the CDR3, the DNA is TGTGCCAGCAGCACGGACAGGACTAACTATGGCTACACCTTC.

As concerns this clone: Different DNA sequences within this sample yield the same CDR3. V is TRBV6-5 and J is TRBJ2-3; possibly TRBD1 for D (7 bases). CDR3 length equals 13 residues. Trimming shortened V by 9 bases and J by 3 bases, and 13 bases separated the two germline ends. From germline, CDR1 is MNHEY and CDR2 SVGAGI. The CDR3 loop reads CASRRGATDTQYF. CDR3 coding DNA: TGTGCCAGTCGCAGGGGGGCTACAGATACGCAGTATTTT.

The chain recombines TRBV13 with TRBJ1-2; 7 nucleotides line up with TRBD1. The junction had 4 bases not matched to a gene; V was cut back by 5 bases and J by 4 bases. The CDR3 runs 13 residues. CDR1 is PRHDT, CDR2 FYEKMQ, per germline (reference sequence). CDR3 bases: TGTGCCAGCAGCACGGGACAGATCTATGGCTACACCTTC. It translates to CASSTGQIYGYTF.

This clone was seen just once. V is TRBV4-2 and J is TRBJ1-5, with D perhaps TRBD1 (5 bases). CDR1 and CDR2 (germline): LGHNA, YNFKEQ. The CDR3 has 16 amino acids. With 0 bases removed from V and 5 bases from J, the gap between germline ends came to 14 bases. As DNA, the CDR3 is TGTGCCAGCAGCCAAGAGGGGGGTGCCCCCCATCAGCCCCAGCATTTT. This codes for CASSQEGGAPHQPQHF.

The chain's CDR3 is CASSLLPGHTEAFF. In DNA form, the CDR3 reads TGTGCCAGCAGTCTCCTCCCGGGACACACTGAAGCTTTCTTT. The rearrangement joins TRBV28 to TRBJ1-1, with D possibly being TRBD1 (5 bases). This CDR3 has 14 residues. V was cut by 5 bases and J by 3 bases, with 13 bases left in between. Germline assignment: CDR1 MDHEN and CDR2 SYDVKM.

The CDR3 bases are TGTGCCAGCAGATATGGTGGAAACACCATATATTTT. This codes for CASRYGGNTIYF. The V and J genes are TRBV6-1 and TRBJ1-3; D not resolved. Germline CDR1 is MNHNS and CDR2 is SASEGT. Trimming took 6 bases from V and 3 from J, leaving 6 bases between them. This CDR3 region has 12 residues.

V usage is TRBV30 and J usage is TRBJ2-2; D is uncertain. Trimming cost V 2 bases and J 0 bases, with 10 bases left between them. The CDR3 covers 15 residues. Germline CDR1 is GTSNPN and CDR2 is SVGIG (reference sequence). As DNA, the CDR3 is TGTGCCTGGAGTCCTAGGCCTTCGAACACCGGGGAGCTGTTTTTT. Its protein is CAWSPRPSNTGELFF.

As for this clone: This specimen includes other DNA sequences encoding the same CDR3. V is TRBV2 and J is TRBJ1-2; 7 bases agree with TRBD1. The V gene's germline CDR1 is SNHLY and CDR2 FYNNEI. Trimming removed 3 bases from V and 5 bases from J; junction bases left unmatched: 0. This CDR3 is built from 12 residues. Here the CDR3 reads CASSETGYGYTF. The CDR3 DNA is TGTGCCAGCAGTGAGACAGGGTATGGCTACACCTTC. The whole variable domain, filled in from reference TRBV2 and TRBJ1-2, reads EPEVTQTPSHQVTQMGQEVILRCVPISNHLYFYWYRQILGQKVEFLVSFYNNEISEKSEIFDDQFSVERPDGSNFTLKIRSTKLEDSAMYFCASSETGYGYTFGSGTRLTVV.

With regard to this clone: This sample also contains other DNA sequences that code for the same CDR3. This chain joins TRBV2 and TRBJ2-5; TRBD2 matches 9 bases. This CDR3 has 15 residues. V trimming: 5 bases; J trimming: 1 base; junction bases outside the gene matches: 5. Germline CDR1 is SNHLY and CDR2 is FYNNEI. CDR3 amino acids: CASSLLAGFQETQYF. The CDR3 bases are TGTGCCAGCAGTCTACTAGCGGGTTTCCAAGAGACCCAGTACTTC.

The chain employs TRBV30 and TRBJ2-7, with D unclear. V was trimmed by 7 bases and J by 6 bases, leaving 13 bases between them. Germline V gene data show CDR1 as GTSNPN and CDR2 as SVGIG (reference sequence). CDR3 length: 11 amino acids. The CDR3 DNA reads TGTGCCTTCAATGGGGTTGGCGAGCAGTACTTC. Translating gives CAFNGVGEQYF.

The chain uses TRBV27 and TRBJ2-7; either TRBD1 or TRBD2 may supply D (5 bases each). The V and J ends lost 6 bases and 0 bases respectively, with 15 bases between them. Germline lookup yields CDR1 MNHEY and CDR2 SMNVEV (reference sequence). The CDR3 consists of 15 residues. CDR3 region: CASRGTGTASYEQYF. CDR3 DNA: TGTGCCAGCAGGGGGACCGGGACGGCCTCCTACGAGCAGTACTTC.

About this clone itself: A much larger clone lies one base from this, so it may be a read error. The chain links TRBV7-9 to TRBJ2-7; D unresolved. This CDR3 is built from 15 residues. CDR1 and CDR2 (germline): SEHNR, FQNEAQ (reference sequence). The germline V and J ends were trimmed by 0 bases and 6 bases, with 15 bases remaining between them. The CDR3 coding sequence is TGTGCCAGCAGCTTAGCGCTGACTCCACTCCCCGAGCAGTACTTC. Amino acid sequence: CASSLALTPLPEQYF.

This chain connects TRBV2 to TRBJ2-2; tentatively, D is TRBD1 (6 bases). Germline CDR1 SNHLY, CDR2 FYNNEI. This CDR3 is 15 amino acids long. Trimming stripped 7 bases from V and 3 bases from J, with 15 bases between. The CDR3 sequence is CASKPSRGYTGELFF. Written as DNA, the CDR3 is TGTGCCAGCAAGCCGTCAAGGGGGTACACCGGGGAGCTGTTTTTT.

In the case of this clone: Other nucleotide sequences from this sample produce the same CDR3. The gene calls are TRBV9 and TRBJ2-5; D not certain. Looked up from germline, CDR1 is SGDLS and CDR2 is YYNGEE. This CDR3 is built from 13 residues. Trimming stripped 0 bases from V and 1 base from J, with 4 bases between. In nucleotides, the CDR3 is TGTGCCAGCAGCGTAGCTCCCCAAGAGACCCAGTACTTC. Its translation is CASSVAPQETQYF.

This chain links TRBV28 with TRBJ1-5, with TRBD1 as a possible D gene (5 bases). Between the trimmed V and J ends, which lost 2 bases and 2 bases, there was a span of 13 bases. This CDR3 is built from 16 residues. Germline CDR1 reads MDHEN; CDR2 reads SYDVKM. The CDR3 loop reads CASSLPKGAGNQPQHF. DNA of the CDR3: TGTGCCAGCAGTTTACCCAAAGGGGCTGGCAATCAGCCCCAGCATTTT.

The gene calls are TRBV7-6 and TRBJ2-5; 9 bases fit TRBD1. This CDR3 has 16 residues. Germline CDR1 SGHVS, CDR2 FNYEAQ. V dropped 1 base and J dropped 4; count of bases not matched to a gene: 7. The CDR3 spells CASSLDGTGKGETQYF. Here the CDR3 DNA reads TGTGCCAGCAGCTTAGATGGGACAGGGAAAGGAGAGACCCAGTACTTC.

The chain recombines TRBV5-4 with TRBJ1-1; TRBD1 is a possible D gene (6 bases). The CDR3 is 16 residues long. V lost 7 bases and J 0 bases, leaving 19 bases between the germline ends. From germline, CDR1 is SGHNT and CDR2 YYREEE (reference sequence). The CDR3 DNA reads TGTGCCAGCGGCAGCTGGGTCGGGGACATGAACACTGAAGCTTTCTTT. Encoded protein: CASGSWVGDMNTEAFF.

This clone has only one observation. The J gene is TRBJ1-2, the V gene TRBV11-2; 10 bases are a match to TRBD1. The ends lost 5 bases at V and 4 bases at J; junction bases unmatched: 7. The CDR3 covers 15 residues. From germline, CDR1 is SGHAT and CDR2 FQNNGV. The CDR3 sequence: CASSTGTGVGYGYTF. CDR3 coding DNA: TGTGCCAGCAGCACGGGGACAGGGGTTGGCTATGGCTACACCTTC.

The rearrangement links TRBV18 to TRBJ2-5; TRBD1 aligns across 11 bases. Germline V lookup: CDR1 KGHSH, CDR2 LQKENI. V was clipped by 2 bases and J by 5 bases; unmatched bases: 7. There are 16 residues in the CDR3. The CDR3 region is CASSPSPGTGGETQYF. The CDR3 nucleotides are TGTGCCAGCTCACCATCTCCCGGGACAGGGGGGGAGACCCAGTACTTC. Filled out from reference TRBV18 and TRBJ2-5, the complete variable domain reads NAGVMQNPRHLVRRRGQEARLRCSPMKGHSHVYWYRQLPEEGLKFMVYLQKENIIDESGMPKERFSAEFPKEGPSILRIQQVVRGDSAAYFCASSPSPGTGGETQYFGPGTRLLVL.

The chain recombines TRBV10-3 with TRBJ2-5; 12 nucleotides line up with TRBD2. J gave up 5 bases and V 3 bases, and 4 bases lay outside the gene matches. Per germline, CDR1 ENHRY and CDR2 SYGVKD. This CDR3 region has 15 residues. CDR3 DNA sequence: TGTGCCATCAGTGACACTAGCGGGGGGCGGGAGACCCAGTACTTC. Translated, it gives CAISDTSGGRETQYF.

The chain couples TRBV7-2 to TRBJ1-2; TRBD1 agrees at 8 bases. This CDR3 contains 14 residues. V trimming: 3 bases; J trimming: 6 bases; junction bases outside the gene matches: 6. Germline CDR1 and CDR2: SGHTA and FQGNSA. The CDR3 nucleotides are TGTGCCAGCAGCTTTGGGGCAGGGGGCGATGGCTACACCTTC. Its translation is CASSFGAGGDGYTF.

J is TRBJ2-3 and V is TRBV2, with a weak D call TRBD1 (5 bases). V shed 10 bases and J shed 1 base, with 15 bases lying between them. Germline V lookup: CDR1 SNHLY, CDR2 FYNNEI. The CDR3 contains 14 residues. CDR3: CATSNQGGTDTQYF. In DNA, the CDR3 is TGTGCCACCTCAAACCAGGGCGGCACAGATACGCAGTATTTT.

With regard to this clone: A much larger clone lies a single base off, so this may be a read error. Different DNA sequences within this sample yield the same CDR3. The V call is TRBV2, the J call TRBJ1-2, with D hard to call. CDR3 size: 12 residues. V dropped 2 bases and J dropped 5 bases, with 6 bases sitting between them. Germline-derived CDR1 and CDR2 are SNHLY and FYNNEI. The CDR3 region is CASSEPGYGYTF. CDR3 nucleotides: TGTGCCAGCAGTGAACCGGGGTATGGCTACACCTTC. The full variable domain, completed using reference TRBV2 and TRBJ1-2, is EPEVTQTPSHQVTQMGQEVILRCVPISNHLYFYWYRQILGQKVEFLVSFYNNEISEKSEIFDDQFSVERPDGSNFTLKIRSTKLEDSAMYFCASSEPGYGYTFGSGTRLTVV.

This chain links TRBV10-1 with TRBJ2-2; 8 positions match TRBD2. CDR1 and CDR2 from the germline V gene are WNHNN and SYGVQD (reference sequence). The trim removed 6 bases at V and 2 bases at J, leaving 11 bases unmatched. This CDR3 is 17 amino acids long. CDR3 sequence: CASRETSAEVNTGELFF. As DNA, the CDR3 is TGCGCCAGCAGGGAGACTAGCGCTGAGGTTAACACCGGGGAGCTGTTTTTT.

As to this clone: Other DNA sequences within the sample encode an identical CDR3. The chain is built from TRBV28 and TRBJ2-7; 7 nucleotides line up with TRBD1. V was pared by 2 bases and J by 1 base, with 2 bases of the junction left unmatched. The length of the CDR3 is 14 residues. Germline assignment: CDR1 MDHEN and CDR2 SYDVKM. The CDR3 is CASSLAQGSYEQYF. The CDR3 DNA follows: TGTGCCAGCAGTTTAGCACAGGGGTCCTACGAGCAGTACTTC.